This T cell receptor (beta chain) was recorded in a study of T cells in Graves' hyperthyroidism and ophthalmopathy. Study-level points and caveats: Most expanded thyroid clonotypes above 0.001 recurred in blood.

Subjects with ophthalmopathy showed a Clinical Activity Score no lower than 3, a NOSPECS grade no lower than 4, and a duration shorter than 3 months. Those patients with uncontrolled infection, other autoimmune disease, pregnancy or lactation were excluded. The V end lost 4 bases, the J end lost 2 bases, and 12 bases lay between the germline ends. The CDR3 consists of 15 residues. Germline CDR1 MDHEN, CDR2 SYDVKM. The table lists this clonotype with many counts. Its target is not known. Amplified TCR beta CDR3 regions derived from RNA transcripts. The TCR CDR3 was amplified in a first-round RT-PCR using the HTBI primer set. TCRdb re-called the multiplex PCR reads through MiXCR, storing one row per CDR3 protein. The sample lists 350,000 to 400,000 distinct CDR3 sequences; approximately 17% were seen once.

Sequencing was carried out using blood. The sequence was obtained from a man between 18 and 35 years old with Graves' ophthalmopathy. V is TRBV28 and J is TRBJ2-1, with a tentative D call TRBD2 (7 bases). The CDR3: CASSWAGATYNEQFF. The DNA of the CDR3 is TGTGCCAGCAGTTGGGCGGGGGCAACCTACAATGAGCAGTTCTTC.